Shown below are 17 T cell receptor beta chains from a single sample sequenced in a study of blood T cell repertoires in COVID-19. TCRdb's table, derived via immunoSEQ multiplex PCR, lists solely in-frame clones and lacks some. The sample comprises over 150,000 clones, 82% of which are singletons, and over 9.5% rests with the top ten. Material for sequencing was peripheral blood. The receptor source for this set is a woman older than 75 with active or convalescent COVID-19.

The chain couples TRBV18 to TRBJ1-2; 10 nucleotides agree with TRBD1. This CDR3 is built from 14 residues. CDR1 and CDR2 from the germline V gene are KGHSH and LQKENI. V was pared by 2 bases and J by 8 bases, with 5 bases of the junction left unmatched. This CDR3 reads CASSPRDRGRGYTF. CDR3 DNA: TGTGCCAGCTCACCAAGGGACAGGGGACGAGGCTACACCTTC.

V and J are TRBV2 and TRBJ2-1; 12 bases match TRBD2. Trimming removed 4 bases from V and 8 bases from J; junction bases left unmatched: 6. The CDR3 is 15 amino acids. In germline, CDR1 is SNHLY, CDR2 FYNNEI. Written as DNA, the CDR3 is TGTGCCAGCAGTGCCCGACTAGCGGGAGTCGATGAGCAGTTCTTC. This encodes CASSARLAGVDEQFF.

V gene TRBV10-3 combines with J gene TRBJ1-1; D not resolved. Per germline, CDR1 ENHRY and CDR2 SYGVKD. V lost 10 bases and J lost 8, with 20 bases in between. The CDR3 loop spans 13 amino acids. CDR3 nucleotide sequence: TGTGCCACTGGACTTCAACACCCAGTCGAAGCTTTCTTT. Translated: CATGLQHPVEAFF.

The CDR3 nucleotides read TGTGCCAGCTCACTCAGGACAGGATCCTACAATGAGCAGTTCTTC. This codes for CASSLRTGSYNEQFF. The chain uses TRBV18 and TRBJ2-1; the match to TRBD1 covers 7 bases. CDR3 size: 15 residues. V trimming: 4 bases; J trimming: 1 base; junction bases outside the gene matches: 4. Germline V gives CDR1 KGHSH, CDR2 LQKENI.

The V call is TRBV19, the J call TRBJ2-7; a possible D gene is TRBD2 (6 bases). Germline CDR1 and CDR2: LNHDA and SQIVND (reference sequence). Trimming shortened V by 3 bases and J by 5 bases, and 11 bases separated the two germline ends. The CDR3 length is 13 residues. CDR3 DNA: TGTGCCAGTAGTATTCCGGGAGCCCACGAGCAGTACTTC. Amino acid sequence: CASSIPGAHEQYF.

This clone was seen more than once but under ten times. The rearrangement links TRBV18 to TRBJ2-3; TRBD1 matches at 9 bases. Germline loops: CDR1 KGHSH, CDR2 LQKENI. Trimming at V came to 5 bases and at J to 6 bases, leaving 9 bases not matched to a gene. The CDR3 consists of 15 residues. CDR3 nucleotides: TGTGCCAGCTCAGAACAACAGGGGGCGGGTGATACGCAGTATTTT. Translating gives CASSEQQGAGDTQYF.

The chain uses TRBV7-6 and TRBJ2-7, with D perhaps matching TRBD2 (6 bases). In germline, CDR1 is SGHVS, CDR2 FNYEAQ. The CDR3 has 15 residues. The germline V and J ends were trimmed by 5 bases and 1 base, with 15 bases remaining between them. The CDR3, as DNA: TGTGCCAGCAGCCCCTTGGGGGGAAATTCCTACGAGCAGTACTTC. Encoded protein: CASSPLGGNSYEQYF.

This clone was recorded only once. The chain combines TRBV2 with TRBJ1-2, with D maybe TRBD1 (6 bases). The CDR3 spans 16 residues. Germline V gene lookup returns CDR1 SNHLY and CDR2 FYNNEI. Trimming took off 4 bases at V and 5 bases at J, with 20 bases between the two ends. The CDR3 bases are TGTGCCAGCAGTGTCTCGCGGGGGCGCGAGTATTATGGCTACACCTTC. It yields the protein CASSVSRGREYYGYTF.

V and J are TRBV30 and TRBJ1-1; a possible D gene is TRBD1 (5 bases). V was trimmed by 6 bases and J by 1 base, leaving 12 bases between them. This CDR3 is built from 13 residues. The germline V gene encodes CDR1 GTSNPN and CDR2 SVGIG (reference sequence). The CDR3 sequence is CACQGLTNTEAFF. As DNA, the CDR3 is TGTGCCTGCCAGGGACTTACGAACACTGAAGCTTTCTTT.

This sequence joins TRBV9 and TRBJ2-5, with a tentative D call TRBD1 (5 bases). The CDR3 has 16 amino acids. The germline CDR1 and CDR2 sequences are SGDLS and YYNGEE. Trimming cost V 0 bases and J 1 base, with 13 bases left between them. This CDR3 reads CASSVGSGRAQETQYF. Written as DNA, the CDR3 is TGTGCCAGCAGCGTAGGCTCTGGCAGGGCCCAAGAGACCCAGTACTTC.

The chain recombines TRBV2 with TRBJ1-5; 7 nucleotides agree with TRBD1. The CDR3 has 15 residues. V lost 7 bases, J lost 2 bases, and 8 bases stayed unmatched. The germline V gene has CDR1 SNHLY and CDR2 FYNNEI. The CDR3 loop reads CASTRDSKGNQPQHF. In DNA, the CDR3 is TGTGCCAGCACCCGGGACAGCAAGGGCAATCAGCCCCAGCATTTT.

The V call is TRBV3-1 (or the pseudogene TRBV3-2), the J call TRBJ1-2; D might be TRBD1 (5 bases). The V and J ends lost 1 base and 8 bases respectively, with 14 bases between them. CDR1 LGHDT and CDR2 YNNKEL come from the germline V gene (reference sequence). The CDR3 length is 14 residues. In DNA form, the CDR3 reads TGTGCCAGCAGCCAAGTACCGTCGGGGGAGGGCTACACCTTC. It translates to CASSQVPSGEGYTF.

The chain recombines TRBV12-3 or TRBV12-4 with TRBJ1-1; D unresolved. V was clipped by 1 base and J by 1 base, with 4 bases between them. CDR3 length: 13 residues. CDR3 DNA sequence: TGTGCCAGCAGTTTAGGACAGAACACTGAAGCTTTCTTT. Its protein is CASSLGQNTEAFF.

The chain uses TRBV10-3 and TRBJ1-2; no clear D. V was clipped by 10 bases and J by 6 bases, with 12 bases between them. The length of the CDR3 is 11 residues. The V gene's germline CDR1 is ENHRY and CDR2 SYGVKD. CDR3 loop: CATLGGNGYTF. For the CDR3, the DNA is TGTGCCACCCTCGGAGGAAATGGCTACACCTTC.

This clone occurred a few times. The J gene is TRBJ1-3, the V gene TRBV7-6, with 7 bases identical to TRBD1. The trim removed 1 base at V and 3 bases at J, leaving 9 bases unmatched. In germline, CDR1 is SGHVS, CDR2 FNYEAQ. CDR3 length: 17 amino acids. CDR3 DNA sequence: TGTGCCAGCAGCTTAGGGGCTGGGACAGTCCTTGGAAACACCATATATTTT. Its protein product is CASSLGAGTVLGNTIYF.

The chain links TRBV2 to TRBJ2-2; TRBD1 agrees at 10 bases. The V gene end was trimmed by 7 bases and the J gene end by 6 bases; junction bases not matched to a gene: 5. Germline V gene data show CDR1 as SNHLY and CDR2 as FYNNEI. The CDR3 length is 14 residues. CDR3 DNA sequence: TGTGCCAGCACTACCGGGACAGGGGCCGGGGAGCTGTTTTTT. This encodes CASTTGTGAGELFF.

The rearrangement joins TRBV5-4 to TRBJ2-7; D might be TRBD2 (6 bases). The ends were cut back, 4 bases at V and 2 bases at J, with 13 bases in the middle. This CDR3 comprises 14 residues. Germline V gene sequence: CDR1 SGHNT, CDR2 YYREEE (reference sequence). CDR3 in amino acids: CASSRSGLAYEQYF. CDR3 DNA sequence: TGTGCCAGCAGCCGAAGCGGGCTGGCCTACGAGCAGTACTTC.